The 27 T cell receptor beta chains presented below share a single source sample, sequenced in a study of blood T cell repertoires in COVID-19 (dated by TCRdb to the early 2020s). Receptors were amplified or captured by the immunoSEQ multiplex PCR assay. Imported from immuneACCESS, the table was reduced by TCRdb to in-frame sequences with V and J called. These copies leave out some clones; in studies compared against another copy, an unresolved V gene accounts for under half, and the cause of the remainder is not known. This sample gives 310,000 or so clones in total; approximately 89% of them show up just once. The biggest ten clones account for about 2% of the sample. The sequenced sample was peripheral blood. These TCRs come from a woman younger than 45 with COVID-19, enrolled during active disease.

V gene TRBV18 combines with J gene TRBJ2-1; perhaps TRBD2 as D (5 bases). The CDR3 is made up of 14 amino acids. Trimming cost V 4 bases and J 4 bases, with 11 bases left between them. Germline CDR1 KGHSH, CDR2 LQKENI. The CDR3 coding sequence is TGTGCCAGCTCACTTTATAGGGAGTACAATGAGCAGTTCTTC. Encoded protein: CASSLYREYNEQFF.

This chain's CDR3 is CASSLDLEAEQFF. CDR3 coding DNA: TGTGCCAGCAGCTTAGATTTAGAGGCTGAGCAGTTCTTC. This chain uses TRBV11-3 with TRBJ2-1; D is ambiguous. Between the trimmed V and J ends, which lost 0 bases and 9 bases, there was a span of 9 bases. Per the germline V gene, CDR1 is SGHNT and CDR2 is YENEEA. The CDR3 loop spans 13 amino acids.

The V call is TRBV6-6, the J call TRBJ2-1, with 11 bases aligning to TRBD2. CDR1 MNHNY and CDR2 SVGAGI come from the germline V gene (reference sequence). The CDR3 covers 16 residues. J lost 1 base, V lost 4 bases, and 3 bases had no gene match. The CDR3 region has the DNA TGTGCCAGCAGTTCCAGACTAGCGGGATCCTACAATGAGCAGTTCTTC. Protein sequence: CASSSRLAGSYNEQFF.

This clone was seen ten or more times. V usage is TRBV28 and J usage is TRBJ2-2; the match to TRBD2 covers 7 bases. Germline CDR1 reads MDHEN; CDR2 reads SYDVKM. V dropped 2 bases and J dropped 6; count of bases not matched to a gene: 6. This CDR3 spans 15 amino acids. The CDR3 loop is CASSLEAGAPGELFF. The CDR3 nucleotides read TGTGCCAGCAGTTTAGAGGCGGGAGCTCCCGGGGAGCTGTTTTTT.

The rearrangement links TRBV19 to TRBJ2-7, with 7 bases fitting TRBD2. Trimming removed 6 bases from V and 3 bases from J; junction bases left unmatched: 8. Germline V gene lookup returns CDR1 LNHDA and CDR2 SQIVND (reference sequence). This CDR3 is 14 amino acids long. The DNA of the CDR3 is TGTGCCAGTAGCCGGACTAGTGGTCTCTACGAGCAGTACTTC. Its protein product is CASSRTSGLYEQYF.

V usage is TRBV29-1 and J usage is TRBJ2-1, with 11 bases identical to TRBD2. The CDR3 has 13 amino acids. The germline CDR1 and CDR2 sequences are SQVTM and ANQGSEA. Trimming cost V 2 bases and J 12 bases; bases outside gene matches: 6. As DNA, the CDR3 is TGCAGCGTTGAATTGGGACTAGCGGACTGGCAGTTCTTC. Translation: CSVELGLADWQFF.

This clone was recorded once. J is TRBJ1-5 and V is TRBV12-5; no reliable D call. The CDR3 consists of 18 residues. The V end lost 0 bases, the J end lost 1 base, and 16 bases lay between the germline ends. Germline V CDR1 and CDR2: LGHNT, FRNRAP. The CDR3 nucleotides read TGTGCTAGTGGTTTGGTAAATGTGTCCCCAGGCAGCAATCAGCCCCAGCATTTT. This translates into CASGLVNVSPGSNQPQHF.

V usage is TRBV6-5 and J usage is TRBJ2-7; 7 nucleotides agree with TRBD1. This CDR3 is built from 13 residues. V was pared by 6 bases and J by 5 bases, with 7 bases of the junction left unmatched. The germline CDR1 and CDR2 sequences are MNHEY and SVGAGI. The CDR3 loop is CASRLTTGNEQYF. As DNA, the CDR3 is TGTGCCAGCAGATTGACGACAGGGAACGAGCAGTACTTC.

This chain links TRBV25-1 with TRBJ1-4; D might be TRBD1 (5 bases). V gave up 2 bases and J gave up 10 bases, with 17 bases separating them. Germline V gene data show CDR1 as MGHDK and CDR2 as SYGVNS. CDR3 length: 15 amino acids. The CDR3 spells CASSEQGLRRGKLFF. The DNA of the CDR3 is TGTGCCAGCAGTGAACAGGGTTTGCGGAGAGGAAAACTGTTTTTT.

The CDR3 is CASSWRTNYGYTF. Here the CDR3 DNA reads TGTGCCAGCAGTTGGAGGACTAACTATGGCTACACCTTC. The chain recombines TRBV6-1 with TRBJ1-2; D is unclear. The V gene's germline CDR1 is MNHNS and CDR2 SASEGT. V lost 5 bases and J 0 bases, leaving 7 bases between the germline ends. The CDR3 spans 13 residues.

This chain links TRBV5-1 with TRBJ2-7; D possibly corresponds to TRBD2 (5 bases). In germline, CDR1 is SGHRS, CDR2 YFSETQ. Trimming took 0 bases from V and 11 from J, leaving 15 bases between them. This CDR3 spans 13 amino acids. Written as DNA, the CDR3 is TGCGCCAGCAGCTTGGCCCTCGGAGAGGGCGAGTACTTC. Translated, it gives CASSLALGEGEYF.

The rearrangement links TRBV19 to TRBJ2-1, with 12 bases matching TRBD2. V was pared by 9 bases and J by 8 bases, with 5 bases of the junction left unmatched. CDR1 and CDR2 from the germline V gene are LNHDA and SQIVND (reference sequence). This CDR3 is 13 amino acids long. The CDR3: CASGLAGLDEQFF. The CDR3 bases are TGTGCCAGCGGACTAGCGGGACTCGATGAGCAGTTCTTC.

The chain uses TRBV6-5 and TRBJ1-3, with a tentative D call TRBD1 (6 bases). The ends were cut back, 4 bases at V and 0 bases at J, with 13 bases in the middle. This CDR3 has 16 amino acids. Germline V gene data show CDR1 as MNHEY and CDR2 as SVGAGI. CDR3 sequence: CASSWQGHLSGNTIYF. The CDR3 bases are TGTGCCAGCAGTTGGCAGGGGCACCTCTCTGGAAACACCATATATTTT.

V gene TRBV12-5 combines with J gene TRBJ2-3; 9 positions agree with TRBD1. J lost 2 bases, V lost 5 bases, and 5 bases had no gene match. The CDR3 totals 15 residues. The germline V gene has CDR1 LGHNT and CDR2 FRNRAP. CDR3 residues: CASGRGTGLTDTQYF. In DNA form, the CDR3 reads TGTGCTAGTGGTCGGGGGACAGGGCTCACAGATACGCAGTATTTT.

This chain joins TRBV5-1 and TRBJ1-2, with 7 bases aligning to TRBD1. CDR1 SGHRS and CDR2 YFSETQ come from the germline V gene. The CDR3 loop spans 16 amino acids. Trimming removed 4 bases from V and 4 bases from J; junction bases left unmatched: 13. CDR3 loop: CASSGASGTATYGYTF. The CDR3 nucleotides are TGCGCCAGCAGCGGTGCGTCCGGGACAGCGACCTATGGCTACACCTTC.

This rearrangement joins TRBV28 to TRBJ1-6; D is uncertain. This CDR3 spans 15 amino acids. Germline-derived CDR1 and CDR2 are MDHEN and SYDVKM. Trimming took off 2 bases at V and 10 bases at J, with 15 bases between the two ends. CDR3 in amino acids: CASSLLPGVQSPLHF. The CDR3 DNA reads TGTGCCAGCAGTTTACTTCCGGGAGTGCAATCACCCCTCCACTTT.

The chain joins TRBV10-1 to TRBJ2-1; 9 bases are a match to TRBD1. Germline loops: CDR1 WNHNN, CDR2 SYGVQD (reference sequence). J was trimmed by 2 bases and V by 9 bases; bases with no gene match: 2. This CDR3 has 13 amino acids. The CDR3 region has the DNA TGCGCCAGTCGGACAGGGGCCTACAATGAGCAGTTCTTC. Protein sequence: CASRTGAYNEQFF.

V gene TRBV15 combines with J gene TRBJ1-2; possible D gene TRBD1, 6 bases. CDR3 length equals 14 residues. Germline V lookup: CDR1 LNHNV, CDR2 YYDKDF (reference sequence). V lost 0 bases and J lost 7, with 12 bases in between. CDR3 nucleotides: TGTGCCACCAGCAGAGATCAGGGGCCCGGTGGCTACACCTTC. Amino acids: CATSRDQGPGGYTF.

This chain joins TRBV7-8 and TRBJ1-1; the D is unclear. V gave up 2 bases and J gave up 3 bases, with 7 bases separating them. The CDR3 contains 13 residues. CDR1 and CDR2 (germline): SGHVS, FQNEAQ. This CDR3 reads CASSLSEYTEAFF. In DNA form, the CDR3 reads TGTGCCAGCAGCTTATCCGAGTACACTGAAGCTTTCTTT.

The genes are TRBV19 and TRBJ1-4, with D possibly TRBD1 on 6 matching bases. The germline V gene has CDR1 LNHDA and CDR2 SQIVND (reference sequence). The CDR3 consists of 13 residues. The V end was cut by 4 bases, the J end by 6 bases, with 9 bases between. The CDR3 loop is CASSSRGYEKLFF. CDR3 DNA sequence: TGTGCCAGTAGTAGCAGGGGTTATGAAAAACTGTTTTTT.

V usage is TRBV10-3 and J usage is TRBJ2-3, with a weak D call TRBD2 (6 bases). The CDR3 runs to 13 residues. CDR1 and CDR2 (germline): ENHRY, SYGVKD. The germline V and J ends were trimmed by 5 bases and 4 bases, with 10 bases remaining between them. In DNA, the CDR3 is TGTGCCATCAGTCCGCGGGGTTCAGATACGCAGTATTTT. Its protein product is CAISPRGSDTQYF.

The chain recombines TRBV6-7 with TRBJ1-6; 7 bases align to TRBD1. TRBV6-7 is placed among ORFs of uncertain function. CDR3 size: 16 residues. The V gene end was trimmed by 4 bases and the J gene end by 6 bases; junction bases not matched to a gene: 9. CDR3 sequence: CASSLLPRGSNSPLHF. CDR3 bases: TGTGCCAGCAGTTTACTACCCAGGGGGAGTAATTCACCCCTCCACTTT.

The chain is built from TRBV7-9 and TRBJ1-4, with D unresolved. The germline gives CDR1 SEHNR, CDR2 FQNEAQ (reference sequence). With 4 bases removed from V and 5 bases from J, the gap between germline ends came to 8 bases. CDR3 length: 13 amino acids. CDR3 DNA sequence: TGTGCCAGCAGCTCCCCCTCGAATGAAAAACTGTTTTTT. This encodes CASSSPSNEKLFF. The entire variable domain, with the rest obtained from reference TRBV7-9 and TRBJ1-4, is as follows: DTGVSQNPRHKITKRGQNVTFRCDPISEHNRLYWYRQTLGQGPEFLTYFQNEAQLEKSRLLSDRFSAERPKGSFSTLEIQRTEQGDSAMYLCASSSPSNEKLFFGSGTQLSVL.

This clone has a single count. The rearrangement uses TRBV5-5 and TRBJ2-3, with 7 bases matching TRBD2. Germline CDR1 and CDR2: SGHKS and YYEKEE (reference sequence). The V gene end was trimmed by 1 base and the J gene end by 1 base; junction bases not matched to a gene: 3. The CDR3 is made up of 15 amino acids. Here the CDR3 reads CASSLLLAGTDTQYF. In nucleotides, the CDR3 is TGTGCCAGCAGCTTGCTCCTAGCGGGCACAGATACGCAGTATTTT.

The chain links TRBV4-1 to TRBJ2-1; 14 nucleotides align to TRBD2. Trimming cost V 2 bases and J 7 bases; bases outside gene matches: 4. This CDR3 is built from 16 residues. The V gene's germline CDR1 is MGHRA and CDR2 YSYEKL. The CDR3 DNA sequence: TGCGCCAGCAGCCAACTAGGGACTAGCGGGAGAAATGAGCAGTTCTTC. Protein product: CASSQLGTSGRNEQFF.

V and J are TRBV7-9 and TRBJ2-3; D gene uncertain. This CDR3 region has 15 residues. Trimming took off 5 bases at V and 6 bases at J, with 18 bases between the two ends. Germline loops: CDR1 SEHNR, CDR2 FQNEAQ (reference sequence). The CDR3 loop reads CASSRRGLVGDTQYF. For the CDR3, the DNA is TGTGCCAGCAGCCGCCGAGGTCTGGTTGGGGATACGCAGTATTTT.

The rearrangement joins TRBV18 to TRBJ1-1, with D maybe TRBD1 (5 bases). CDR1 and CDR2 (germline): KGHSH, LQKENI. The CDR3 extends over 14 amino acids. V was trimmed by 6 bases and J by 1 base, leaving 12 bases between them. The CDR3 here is CASSEGRTNTEAFF. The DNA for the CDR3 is TGTGCCAGCTCGGAGGGACGGACGAACACTGAAGCTTTCTTT.